This T cell receptor beta chain is drawn from a study of early T cells in non-severe SARS-CoV-2 infection. The V end was cut by 6 bases, the J end by 5 bases, with 23 bases between. Germline V gives CDR1 MNHNY, CDR2 SVGAGI (reference sequence). The CDR3 is 17 residues long. This clonotype has a count of ten or more. Tagging with unique molecular identifiers was applied to individual cDNA molecules. Via MiXCR, TCRdb re-called the 5' RACE reads, giving one row per CDR3 protein. The table has around 50,000 distinct CDR3 sequences, about 4.6% seen once. This clonotype was obtained from an adult who was a healthcare worker with PCR-confirmed SARS-CoV-2 infection or an uninfected control (not recorded which). Sequencing was performed on whole blood. The genes are TRBV6-6 and TRBJ1-5; perhaps TRBD1 as D (5 bases). For the CDR3, the DNA is TGTGCCAGCAGCCCTAAAAGGGGCGAAATACTCGATCAGCCCCAGCATTTT. It yields the protein CASSPKRGEILDQPQHF.